Listed below are T cell receptor beta chains from one sample, sequenced in a study of control samples from healthy donors and cancer patients. Assay: immunoSEQ multiplex PCR; the TCRdb copy retains only in-frame clones and omits some. The sample carries roughly 94,000 clones, about four fifths recorded once. The sample taken for sequencing was PBMCs. The receptors stem from a man aged 65-85 years with lung cancer. CDR3s include the opening cysteine and the closing phenylalanine or tryptophan. A D gene is named only where the DNA matches it firmly. Only part of the rows carry a size: once, few, many, or a class if the clone is expanded.

abundance: NA
j_gene: TRBJ1-1
d_gene: NA
v_gene: TRBV28
CDR3aa: CASSLVGVTEAFF
CDR3nt: TGTGCCAGCAGTTTAGTAGGGGTAACTGAAGCTTTCTTT

abundance: NA
j_gene: TRBJ1-2
d_gene: NA
v_gene: TRBV27
CDR3aa: CASSSVQDGYTF
CDR3nt: TGTGCCAGCAGTTCGGTACAGGATGGCTACACCTTC

abundance: NA
j_gene: TRBJ1-6
d_gene: NA
v_gene: TRBV15
CDR3aa: CATSRSRGGKSPLHF
CDR3nt: TGTGCCACCAGCAGATCACGGGGGGGGAAATCACCCCTCCACTTT

abundance: NA
j_gene: TRBJ1-5
d_gene: NA
v_gene: TRBV6-2/TRBV6-3
CDR3aa: CASSHLGTRGLNQPQHF
CDR3nt: TGTGCCAGCAGTCACCTCGGGACACGCGGTCTCAATCAGCCCCAGCATTTT

abundance: NA
j_gene: TRBJ2-6
d_gene: NA
v_gene: TRBV27
CDR3aa: CASGGPRRGLASGANVLTF
CDR3nt: TGTGCCAGCGGGGGACCGCGGCGAGGGCTGGCTTCTGGGGCCAACGTCCTGACTTTC

abundance: few
j_gene: TRBJ2-1
d_gene: TRBD2
v_gene: TRBV5-1
CDR3aa: CASRPGLAGGLKIYEQFF
CDR3nt: TGCGCCAGCAGACCGGGACTAGCGGGGGGCCTTAAAATCTATGAGCAGTTCTTC

abundance: NA
j_gene: TRBJ1-2
d_gene: TRBD1
v_gene: TRBV27
CDR3aa: CASSLLARGSYGYTF
CDR3nt: TGTGCCAGCAGTTTATTGGCCAGGGGGAGTTATGGCTACACCTTC

abundance: NA
j_gene: TRBJ2-4
d_gene: NA
v_gene: TRBV5-6
CDR3aa: CASSLVASAKNIQYF
CDR3nt: TGTGCCAGCAGCTTGGTGGCTAGCGCCAAAAACATTCAGTACTTC

abundance: NA
j_gene: TRBJ2-1
d_gene: NA
v_gene: TRBV7-2
CDR3aa: CASSLGGRDQDEQFF
CDR3nt: TGTGCCAGCAGCTTAGGGGGCAGGGATCAGGATGAGCAGTTCTTC

abundance: NA
j_gene: TRBJ1-6
d_gene: NA
v_gene: TRBV27
CDR3aa: CASSSQGYNSPLHF
CDR3nt: TGTGCCAGCAGTTCACAGGGTTATAATTCACCCCTCCACTTT

abundance: NA
j_gene: TRBJ2-3
d_gene: NA
v_gene: TRBV6-1
CDR3aa: CASSEGGSSTDTQYF
CDR3nt: TGTGCCAGCAGTGAGGGGGGCTCTAGCACAGATACGCAGTATTTT

abundance: once
j_gene: TRBJ2-2
d_gene: TRBD1
v_gene: TRBV7-3
CDR3aa: CASSSGQGNTGELFF
CDR3nt: TGTGCCAGCAGCTCCGGACAGGGGAACACCGGGGAGCTGTTTTTT

abundance: NA
j_gene: TRBJ1-6
d_gene: NA
v_gene: TRBV7-8
CDR3aa: CASSLRTANSPLHF
CDR3nt: TGTGCCAGCAGCTTACGGACAGCCAATTCACCCCTCCACTTT

abundance: NA
j_gene: TRBJ2-5
d_gene: TRBD1
v_gene: TRBV6-5
CDR3aa: CASSRTGKETQYF
CDR3nt: TGTGCCAGCAGTCGGACAGGGAAAGAGACCCAGTACTTC

abundance: NA
j_gene: TRBJ1-2
d_gene: NA
v_gene: TRBV5-1
CDR3aa: CASSLGDYGYTF
CDR3nt: TGCGCCAGCAGCTTGGGGGACTATGGCTACACCTTC

abundance: NA
j_gene: TRBJ2-7
d_gene: NA
v_gene: TRBV6-5
CDR3aa: CASSYSRDSPYEQYF
CDR3nt: TGTGCCAGCAGTTACTCGCGGGACAGCCCTTACGAGCAGTACTTC

abundance: NA
j_gene: TRBJ2-1
d_gene: TRBD1
v_gene: TRBV5-1
CDR3aa: CASSFFERGHNEQFF
CDR3nt: TGCGCCAGCAGCTTTTTTGAGAGGGGGCACAATGAGCAGTTCTTC

abundance: NA
j_gene: TRBJ1-3
d_gene: NA
v_gene: TRBV5-1
CDR3aa: CASSLVGDSGNTIYF
CDR3nt: TGCGCCAGCAGCTTGGTGGGGGACTCTGGAAACACCATATATTTT

abundance: NA
j_gene: TRBJ1-5
d_gene: TRBD1
v_gene: TRBV4-3
CDR3aa: CASSQNRGGNQPQHF
CDR3nt: TGCGCCAGCAGCCAAAACAGGGGCGGCAATCAGCCCCAGCATTTT

abundance: NA
j_gene: TRBJ1-3
d_gene: NA
v_gene: TRBV18
CDR3aa: CASSEPRGHEVVSGNTIYF
CDR3nt: TGTGCCAGCTCCGAACCGCGAGGACACGAAGTTGTCTCTGGAAACACCATATATTTT

abundance: few
j_gene: TRBJ1-4
d_gene: TRBD1
v_gene: TRBV19
CDR3aa: CASRQNRGEKLFF
CDR3nt: TGTGCCAGTAGGCAAAACAGGGGGGAAAAACTGTTTTTT

abundance: NA
j_gene: TRBJ2-2
d_gene: NA
v_gene: TRBV5-1
CDR3aa: CASSLAGENTGELFF
CDR3nt: TGCGCCAGCAGCTTGGCTGGGGAGAACACCGGGGAGCTGTTTTTT

abundance: NA
j_gene: TRBJ2-2
d_gene: NA
v_gene: TRBV18
CDR3aa: CASSPPSAYTNTGELFF
CDR3nt: TGTGCCAGCTCACCACCGTCGGCCTACACGAACACCGGGGAGCTGTTTTTT

abundance: few
j_gene: TRBJ2-7
d_gene: TRBD1
v_gene: TRBV7-8
CDR3aa: CASSLVSTGRPEQYF
CDR3nt: TGTGCCAGCAGCTTAGTTTCGACAGGGCGACCCGAGCAGTACTTC

abundance: NA
j_gene: TRBJ1-5
d_gene: TRBD1
v_gene: TRBV19
CDR3aa: CASSIPTGGNQPQHF
CDR3nt: TGTGCCAGTAGCATCCCGACAGGGGGCAATCAGCCCCAGCATTTT

abundance: once
j_gene: TRBJ2-3
d_gene: TRBD2
v_gene: TRBV5-1
CDR3aa: CASSNTGTSERKGTDTQYF
CDR3nt: TGCGCCAGCAGTAATACCGGGACTAGCGAAAGAAAGGGCACAGATACGCAGTATTTT

abundance: NA
j_gene: TRBJ2-7
d_gene: NA
v_gene: TRBV5-1
CDR3aa: CASSLGRLTYEQYF
CDR3nt: TGCGCCAGCAGCTTGGGTAGGCTAACCTACGAGCAGTACTTC

abundance: NA
j_gene: TRBJ2-3
d_gene: NA
v_gene: TRBV5-4
CDR3aa: CASSLDRQSTDTQYF
CDR3nt: TGTGCCAGCAGCTTGGACAGACAGAGCACAGATACGCAGTATTTT

abundance: NA
j_gene: TRBJ2-1
d_gene: TRBD1
v_gene: TRBV6-5
CDR3aa: CASRVVQGNYNEQFF
CDR3nt: TGTGCCAGCAGGGTAGTACAGGGGAATTACAATGAGCAGTTCTTC

abundance: NA
j_gene: TRBJ1-4
d_gene: NA
v_gene: TRBV24-1
CDR3aa: CATSTLSGKLFF
CDR3nt: TGTGCCACCAGTACCTTATCGGGGAAACTGTTTTTT

abundance: NA
j_gene: TRBJ1-5
d_gene: TRBD1
v_gene: TRBV12-5
CDR3aa: CASGGDRGSVQPQHF
CDR3nt: TGTGCTAGTGGTGGCGACAGGGGCAGTGTTCAGCCCCAGCATTTT

abundance: NA
j_gene: TRBJ2-7
d_gene: NA
v_gene: TRBV6-5
CDR3aa: CASYTLGEGRYEQYF
CDR3nt: TGTGCCAGCTACACTCTCGGGGAAGGTAGATACGAGCAGTACTTC

abundance: NA
j_gene: TRBJ1-3
d_gene: NA
v_gene: TRBV6-5
CDR3aa: CASSYGGPANGNTIYF
CDR3nt: TGTGCCAGCAGTTACGGGGGACCGGCTAATGGAAACACCATATATTTT

abundance: NA
j_gene: TRBJ2-1
d_gene: NA
v_gene: TRBV19
CDR3aa: CASTLDRSSYNEQFF
CDR3nt: TGTGCCAGTACCCTAGACCGGAGCTCCTACAATGAGCAGTTCTTC

abundance: NA
j_gene: TRBJ1-1
d_gene: NA
v_gene: TRBV11-3
CDR3aa: CASSLSAQSEAFF
CDR3nt: TGTGCCAGCAGCTTATCCGCCCAGTCTGAAGCTTTCTTT

abundance: NA
j_gene: TRBJ2-7
d_gene: NA
v_gene: TRBV21-1
CDR3aa: CASSKTSPGQQLGFSTYEQYF
CDR3nt: TGTGCCAGCAGCAAGACATCTCCGGGACAGCAGCTCGGGTTTAGCACCTACGAGCAGTACTTC

abundance: NA
j_gene: TRBJ2-3
d_gene: NA
v_gene: TRBV14
CDR3aa: CASSQAPFGGRSVDTQYF
CDR3nt: TGTGCCAGCAGCCAAGCTCCGTTTGGTGGACGTTCGGTAGATACGCAGTATTTT

abundance: NA
j_gene: TRBJ1-1
d_gene: NA
v_gene: TRBV19
CDR3aa: CASSIDRQRLEAFF
CDR3nt: TGTGCCAGTAGTATAGATAGGCAGCGATTGGAAGCTTTCTTT

abundance: once
j_gene: TRBJ2-7
d_gene: TRBD1
v_gene: TRBV5-1
CDR3aa: CASSLAGTETYEQYF
CDR3nt: TGCGCCAGCAGCCTGGCCGGGACAGAAACCTACGAGCAGTACTTC

abundance: NA
j_gene: TRBJ2-7
d_gene: TRBD2
v_gene: TRBV24-1
CDR3aa: CATSDFGGASYEQYF
CDR3nt: TGTGCCACCAGTGATTTCGGGGGGGCATCCTACGAGCAGTACTTC

abundance: NA
j_gene: TRBJ2-1
d_gene: TRBD2
v_gene: TRBV6-4
CDR3aa: CASRGGGSREQFF
CDR3nt: TGTGCCAGCCGGGGGGGCGGTTCTCGTGAGCAGTTCTTC

abundance: NA
j_gene: TRBJ2-2
d_gene: NA
v_gene: TRBV7-4
CDR3aa: CASSLESNRELFF
CDR3nt: TGTGCCAGCAGCTTAGAATCTAACCGGGAGCTGTTTTTT

abundance: NA
j_gene: TRBJ1-4
d_gene: NA
v_gene: TRBV7-8
CDR3aa: CASSLEGWVNEKLFF
CDR3nt: TGTGCCAGCAGCTTAGAAGGTTGGGTTAATGAAAAACTGTTTTTT

abundance: NA
j_gene: TRBJ2-1
d_gene: TRBD2
v_gene: TRBV6-1
CDR3aa: CASSEVLAGGSSYNEQFF
CDR3nt: TGTGCCAGCAGTGAAGTCCTAGCGGGGGGGAGCTCCTACAATGAGCAGTTCTTC

abundance: NA
j_gene: TRBJ2-1
d_gene: NA
v_gene: TRBV19
CDR3aa: CASSDGGGAYNEQFF
CDR3nt: TGTGCCAGTAGTGACGGTGGGGGGGCATACAATGAGCAGTTCTTC

abundance: NA
j_gene: TRBJ2-2
d_gene: TRBD1
v_gene: TRBV7-2
CDR3aa: CAARGRKNTGELFF
CDR3nt: TGTGCCGCAAGGGGGCGAAAGAACACCGGGGAGCTGTTTTTT

abundance: NA
j_gene: TRBJ1-2
d_gene: NA
v_gene: TRBV30
CDR3aa: CAWAVSRGYGYTF
CDR3nt: TGTGCCTGGGCTGTATCAAGGGGCTATGGCTACACCTTC

abundance: NA
j_gene: TRBJ1-2
d_gene: NA
v_gene: TRBV18
CDR3aa: CASSPFQGLDKDYGYTF
CDR3nt: TGTGCCAGCTCACCTTTCCAAGGGCTGGACAAAGACTATGGCTACACCTTC